The 15 T cell receptor beta chains below were found in one sample sequenced in a study of T cells after posttransplantation cyclophosphamide. TCRdb's table, derived via immunoSEQ multiplex PCR, lists solely in-frame clones and lacks some. The table lists 7,500 to 10,000 clones, roughly nine tenths of them singletons. Methotrexate plus calcineurin inhibitor accompanied controls' myeloablative marrow transplants; sampling was 1 year later. Sequences were derived from PBMCs, sampled about 430 days after allogeneic stem cell transplant with calcineurin inhibitor and methotrexate. These receptors were collected from a male patient aged 50 to 60 who received an allogeneic stem cell transplant from an unrelated donor, was CMV-positive, and had chronic GVHD only. Some T cells may have come from the graft donor.

The rearrangement uses TRBV5-1 and TRBJ2-2; 8 positions agree with TRBD2. In germline, CDR1 is SGHRS, CDR2 YFSETQ. After removal of 2 bases from V and 4 bases from J, the junction contained 4 bases not matched to a gene. The CDR3 contains 15 residues. The CDR3 sequence: CASSLREGSTGELFF. The DNA of the CDR3 is TGCGCCAGCAGCTTACGGGAGGGGAGCACCGGGGAGCTGTTTTTT. Complete variable domain (other parts from reference TRBV5-1 and TRBJ2-2): KAGVTQTPRYLIKTRGQQVTLSCSPISGHRSVSWYQQTPGQGLQFLFEYFSETQRNKGNFPGRFSGRQFSNSRSEMNVSTLELGDSALYLCASSLREGSTGELFFGEGSRLTVL.

The V and J genes are TRBV15 and TRBJ1-1; TRBD1 is a possible D gene (6 bases). The length of the CDR3 is 14 residues. CDR1 LNHNV and CDR2 YYDKDF come from the germline V gene (reference sequence). V gave up 5 bases and J gave up 3 bases, with 13 bases separating them. The CDR3 DNA reads as TGTGCCACCAGCGCTCAGGGGAGCTACACTGAAGCTTTCTTT. This translates into CATSAQGSYTEAFF.

The table lists this clone with a count of one. This rearrangement joins TRBV15 to TRBJ2-3, with 8 bases matching TRBD2. There are 23 residues in the CDR3. Germline V gene lookup returns CDR1 LNHNV and CDR2 YYDKDF (reference sequence). V lost 4 bases and J lost 1; bases outside the gene matches: 28. CDR3 DNA: TGTGCCACCAGCAACGGGAGGGGGGGGATCGAGGTGAACGGTCCCATTGGCACAGATACGCAGTATTTT. Amino acids: CATSNGRGGIEVNGPIGTDTQYF.

V is TRBV5-1 and J is TRBJ2-1, with 13 bases matching TRBD2. The V gene's germline CDR1 is SGHRS and CDR2 YFSETQ. J gave up 8 bases and V 0 bases, and 5 bases lay outside the gene matches. The CDR3 runs to 16 residues. Here the CDR3 DNA reads TGCGCCAGCAGCTTGGTTGGGACTAGCGGGGATGATGAGCAGTTCTTC. This sequence encodes CASSLVGTSGDDEQFF.

The chain uses TRBV7-9 and TRBJ2-7; possible D gene TRBD1, 5 bases. Trimming shortened V by 2 bases and J by 5 bases, and 10 bases separated the two germline ends. The CDR3 has 13 amino acids. CDR1 and CDR2 from the germline V gene are SEHNR and FQNEAQ (reference sequence). This chain's CDR3 is CASSLYTGDEQYF. The CDR3 bases are TGTGCCAGCAGCTTATACACAGGAGACGAGCAGTACTTC.

The genes are TRBV6-5 and TRBJ1-2; no firm D call. With 2 bases removed from V and 4 bases from J, the gap between germline ends came to 8 bases. The CDR3 contains 13 residues. From germline, CDR1 is MNHEY and CDR2 SVGAGI. The CDR3 coding sequence is TGTGCCAGCAGTTACAACAGCCCCTATGGCTACACCTTC. This codes for CASSYNSPYGYTF.

This rearrangement joins TRBV11-2 to TRBJ2-2; possibly TRBD2 for D (6 bases). CDR1 and CDR2 from the germline V gene are SGHAT and FQNNGV. The V end was cut by 1 base, the J end by 1 base, with 7 bases between. The CDR3 loop spans 15 amino acids. The CDR3 spells CASSLAGLNTGELFF. DNA for the CDR3: TGTGCCAGCAGCTTAGCGGGACTGAACACCGGGGAGCTGTTTTTT.

The chain recombines TRBV7-9 with TRBJ2-7; the D gene is possibly TRBD1 (6 bases). The CDR3 spans 13 residues. V lost 2 bases and J lost 6, with 11 bases in between. Per the germline V gene, CDR1 is SEHNR and CDR2 is FQNEAQ (reference sequence). As DNA, the CDR3 is TGTGCCAGCAGCTTAATTGCAGGGGTCGAGCAGTACTTC. Translation gives CASSLIAGVEQYF.

The chain uses TRBV4-1 and TRBJ1-1, with a weak D call TRBD1 (5 bases). This CDR3 comprises 12 residues. Germline assignment: CDR1 MGHRA and CDR2 YSYEKL. Trimming removed 3 bases at V and 8 bases at J, with 10 bases between. The CDR3 protein is CASSHSTGEAFF. The CDR3 region has the DNA TGCGCCAGCAGCCATTCCACAGGAGAAGCTTTCTTT.

This clone was counted only a few times. This chain joins TRBV10-3 and TRBJ1-1; D is perhaps TRBD1 (5 bases). Looked up from germline, CDR1 is ENHRY and CDR2 is SYGVKD. Trimming left V 4 bases short and J 2 bases short, with 11 bases between. The CDR3 contains 14 residues. The CDR3 sequence: CAISARDSNTEAFF. CDR3 DNA: TGTGCCATCAGTGCCCGGGACTCCAACACTGAAGCTTTCTTT.

The chain employs TRBV25-1 and TRBJ2-1; 8 bases map to TRBD2. Germline V gene lookup returns CDR1 MGHDK and CDR2 SYGVNS. V trimming: 3 bases; J trimming: 8 bases; junction bases outside the gene matches: 15. This CDR3 is 17 amino acids long. CDR3 coding DNA: TGTGCCAGCAGTGATAATTTGGGTAGCGGGACCGCTGATGAGCAGTTCTTC. It is translated as CASSDNLGSGTADEQFF.

This chain joins TRBV5-4 and TRBJ1-1, with a possible D match to TRBD1 (5 bases). The CDR3 loop spans 15 amino acids. Germline values: CDR1 SGHNT, CDR2 YYREEE (reference sequence). Trimming cost V 4 bases and J 2 bases, with 15 bases left between them. The CDR3 sequence is CASSLFDSTNTEAFF. DNA for the CDR3: TGTGCCAGCAGCCTGTTTGACAGCACAAACACTGAAGCTTTCTTT.

Written as DNA, the CDR3 is TGTGCCAGCAGCTTAATCCCGACAGGGGGAGCTTTCTTT. This gives the protein CASSLIPTGGAFF. V gene TRBV11-2 combines with J gene TRBJ1-1, with 9 bases fitting TRBD1. From germline, CDR1 is SGHAT and CDR2 FQNNGV. The CDR3 totals 13 residues. V shed 2 bases and J 10 bases; nucleotides not matched to a gene: 5.

V gene TRBV10-1 combines with J gene TRBJ2-2; 7 bases fit TRBD1. The CDR3 is 19 amino acids. Per the germline V gene, CDR1 is WNHNN and CDR2 is SYGVQD (reference sequence). The V segment lost 4 bases and the J segment 0 bases; nucleotides outside the gene matches: 14. CDR3 loop: CASSANPTGSLANTGELFF. As DNA, the CDR3 is TGCGCCAGCAGTGCCAACCCGACAGGGTCTCTAGCGAACACCGGGGAGCTGTTTTTT.

This rearrangement joins TRBV19 to TRBJ1-4, with 7 positions matching TRBD1. Germline loops: CDR1 LNHDA, CDR2 SQIVND (reference sequence). CDR3 length: 14 residues. V lost 7 bases, J lost 7 bases, and 9 bases stayed unmatched. CDR3 sequence (DNA): TGTGCCAGTACCAGACAGGGTTGGGGTGAAAAACTGTTTTTT. Its protein is CASTRQGWGEKLFF.